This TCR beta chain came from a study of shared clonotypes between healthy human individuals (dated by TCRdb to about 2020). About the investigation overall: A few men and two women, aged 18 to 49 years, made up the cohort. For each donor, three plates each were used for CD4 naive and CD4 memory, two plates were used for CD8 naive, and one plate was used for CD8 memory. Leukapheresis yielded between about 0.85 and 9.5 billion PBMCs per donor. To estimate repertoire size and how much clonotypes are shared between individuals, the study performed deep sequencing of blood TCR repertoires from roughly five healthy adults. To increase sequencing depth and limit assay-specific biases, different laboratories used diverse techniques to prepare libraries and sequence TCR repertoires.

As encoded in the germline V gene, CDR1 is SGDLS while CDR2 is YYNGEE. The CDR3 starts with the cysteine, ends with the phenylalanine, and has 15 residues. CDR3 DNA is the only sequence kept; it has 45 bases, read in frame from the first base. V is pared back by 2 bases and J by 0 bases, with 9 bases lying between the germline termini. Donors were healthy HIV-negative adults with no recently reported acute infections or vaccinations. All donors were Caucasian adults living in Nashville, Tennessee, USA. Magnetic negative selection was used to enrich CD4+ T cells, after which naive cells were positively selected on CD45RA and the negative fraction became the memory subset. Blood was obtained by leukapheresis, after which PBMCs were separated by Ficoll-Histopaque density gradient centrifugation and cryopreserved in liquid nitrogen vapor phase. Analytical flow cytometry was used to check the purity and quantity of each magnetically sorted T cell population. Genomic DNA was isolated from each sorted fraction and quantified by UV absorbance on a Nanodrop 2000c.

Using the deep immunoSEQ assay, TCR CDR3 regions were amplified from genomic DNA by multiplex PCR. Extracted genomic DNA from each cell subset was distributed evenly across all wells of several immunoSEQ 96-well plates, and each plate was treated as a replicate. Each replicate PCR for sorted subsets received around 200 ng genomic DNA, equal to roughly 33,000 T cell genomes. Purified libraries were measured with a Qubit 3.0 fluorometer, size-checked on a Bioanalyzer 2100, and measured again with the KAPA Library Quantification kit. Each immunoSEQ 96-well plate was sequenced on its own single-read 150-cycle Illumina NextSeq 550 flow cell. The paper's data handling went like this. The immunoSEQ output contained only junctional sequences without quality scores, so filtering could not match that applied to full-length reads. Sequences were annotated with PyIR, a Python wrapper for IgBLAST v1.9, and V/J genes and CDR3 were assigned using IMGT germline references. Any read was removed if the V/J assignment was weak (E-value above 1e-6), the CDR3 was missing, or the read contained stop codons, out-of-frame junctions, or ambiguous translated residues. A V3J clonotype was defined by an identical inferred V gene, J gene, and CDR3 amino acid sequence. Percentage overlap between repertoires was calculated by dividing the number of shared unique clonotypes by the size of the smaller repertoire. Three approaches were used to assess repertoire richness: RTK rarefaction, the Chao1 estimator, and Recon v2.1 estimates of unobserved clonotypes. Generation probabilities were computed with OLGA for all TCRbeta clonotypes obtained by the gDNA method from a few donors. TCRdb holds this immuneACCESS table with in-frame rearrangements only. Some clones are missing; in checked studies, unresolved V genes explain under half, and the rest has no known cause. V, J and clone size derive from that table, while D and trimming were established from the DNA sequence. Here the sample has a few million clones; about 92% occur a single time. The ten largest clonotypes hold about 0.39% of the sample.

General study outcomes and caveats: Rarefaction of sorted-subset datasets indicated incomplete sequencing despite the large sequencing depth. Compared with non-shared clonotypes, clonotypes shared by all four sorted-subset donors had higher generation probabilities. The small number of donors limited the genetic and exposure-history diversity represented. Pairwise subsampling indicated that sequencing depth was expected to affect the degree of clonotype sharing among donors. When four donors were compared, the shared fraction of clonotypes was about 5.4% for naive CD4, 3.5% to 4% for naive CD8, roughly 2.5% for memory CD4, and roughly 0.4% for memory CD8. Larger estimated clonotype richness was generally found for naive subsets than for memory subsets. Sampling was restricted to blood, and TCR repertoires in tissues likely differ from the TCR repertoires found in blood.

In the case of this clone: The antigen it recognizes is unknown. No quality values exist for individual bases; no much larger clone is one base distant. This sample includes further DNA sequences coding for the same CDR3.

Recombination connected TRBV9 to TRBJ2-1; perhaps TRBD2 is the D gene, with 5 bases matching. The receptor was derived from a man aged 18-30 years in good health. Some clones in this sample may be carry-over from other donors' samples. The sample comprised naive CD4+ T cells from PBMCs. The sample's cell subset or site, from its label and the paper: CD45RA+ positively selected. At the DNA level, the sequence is TGTGCCAGCAGCGTGAGCGGAAGCTCCTACAATGAGCAGTTCTTC. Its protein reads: CASSVSGSSYNEQFF. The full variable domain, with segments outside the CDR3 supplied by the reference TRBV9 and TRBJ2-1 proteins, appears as DSGVTQTPKHLITATGQRVTLRCSPRSGDLSVYWYQQSLDQGLQFLIQYYNGEERAKGNILERFSAQQFPDLHSELNLSSLELGDSALYFCASSVSGSSYNEQFFGPGTRLTVL.